This T cell receptor beta chain was documented in a study of regulatory T cells in long-lasting Graves disease. Remarks on this clonotype: Its target is not known.

The ends lost 1 base at V and 5 bases at J; junction bases unmatched: 2. Germline CDR1 reads LGHNA; CDR2 reads YSLEER. This CDR3 comprises 15 residues. Whole-study findings and limits: TRBV28, TRBJ1-2 and TRBJ2-5 were segments that persistent disease favored. Persistent-disease Graves' patients showed less TCR diversity than new cases.

Documented time point: persistent/refractory GD, antithyroid drugs over 5 years with positive TRAb. The TCR library was made from RNA extracted from PBMCs. Criteria from the American Thyroid Association guidelines were applied to diagnose Graves' disease. A peripheral blood sample, roughly 9 milliliters in volume, was drawn into EDTA tubes. Arm-PCR of CDR3 regions and iRepertoire HTBI primers were the basis on which TCR beta libraries were built. TCRdb redid the calling of the multiplex PCR reads with MiXCR, one entry per CDR3 protein. The sample carries fewer than 550,000 distinct CDR3 sequences, under 25% recorded once.

Sequencing used peripheral blood mononuclear cells (PBMCs), obtained when the disease was refractory, from a patient treated with antithyroid drugs. The sequence was collected from a female donor with Graves disease. V is TRBV4-3 and J is TRBJ1-6, with 7 bases that match TRBD1. CDR3 in DNA: TGCGCCAGCAGCCAAGTTACAGGGGATAATTCACCCCTCCACTTT. It codes for CASSQVTGDNSPLHF.